This T cell receptor (beta chain) emerged from a study of T cells in Graves' hyperthyroidism and ophthalmopathy (dated by TCRdb to between 2018 and 2021). For context, the study as a whole: Peripheral blood was sampled at the time of initial diagnosis, prior to any treatment. A discovery cohort of approximately 100 patients, about 40 with Graves' ophthalmopathy and about 58 with stable Graves' hyperthyroidism, was used to find distinguishing TCR V-J signatures. An independent validation cohort of around 19 hyperthyroidism patients and more than 15 patients who later progressed to ophthalmopathy tested prospective prediction of ophthalmopathy. For training and testing, the 100 or so patients in the discovery cohort were randomly divided in a 7:3 ratio. Thyroid tissue and blood T-cell repertoires from over 5 Graves' hyperthyroidism patients were also compared in the study. Following sampling, methimazole starting at 30 mg daily was given to hyperthyroidism patients, and high-dose intravenous methylprednisolone was given to ophthalmopathy patients. According to the paper, TCR Vbeta CDR3 sequencing was carried out on 135 peripheral blood samples, which came from around 43 ophthalmopathy, fewer than 80 hyperthyroidism and about 17 progressor patients. Study-wide findings and limitations: No statistical method was used to set the sample size in advance, and investigators knew the group allocation. Most expanded thyroid clonotypes (frequency above 0.001) were also detected in blood, a finding suggesting that blood repertoires may reflect thyroid immune responses. In validation, the model predicted progression to ophthalmopathy with approximately 70% sensitivity and 72% to 85% specificity, a median of 6.5 months before onset. A model built on a 13 V-J signature distinguished ophthalmopathy from stable hyperthyroidism, reaching approximately 89% sensitivity and 81.08% specificity in cross-validation and 80%/75% in testing.

Per the germline V gene (reference sequence), DFQATT is the CDR1 and SNEGSKA is the CDR2. At the junction V is shortened by 3 bases and J by 5 bases, with 17 bases in between. Including the terminal cysteine and phenylalanine, the CDR3 comprises 14 residues. The retained sequence is limited to the CDR3, 42 bases, with the frame set at the first base. This clonotype showed up many times. Which antigen it targets is not known. There are no base qualities to consult, and no much larger clone falls within one base. TCR beta CDR3 regions were amplified from RNA transcripts. The TCR CDR3 was subjected to a first round of RT-PCR using the HTBI primer set and the Qiagen OneStep RT-PCR kit. Libraries were constructed in a second round of multiplex PCR, after which size selection and purification were performed. Sequencing of the libraries was done on an Illumina HiSeq2000 using paired-end 100 bp reads. The study's own analysis went as follows. Raw data were processed with SOAPnuke, discarding reads with adapters, uncalled bases, mean Phred below 15, or no exact constant-primer or identifier match. High-quality paired reads were merged with COPE v1.2.5, and unique nucleotide sequences were defined as clonotypes. MiTCR v1.1 was used to align clonotypes to the IMGT TRBV, TRBD and TRBJ reference segments. Analysis was restricted to V-J combinations with a frequency above 0.0001, which covered 98% to 99.2% of repertoires. The TCS score was defined as the ratio of F50 (clonal expansion) to E x V (chaos), calculated using BLOSUM62-based TCRdist between CDR3 peptides within each V-J. Welch's t-statistics and random forest reduced roughly 540 V-J features to 13, which were used in a naive Bayes classifier (R e1071). In-frame beta chains were kept once TCRdb had trimmed the public reads at Q25 with fastp and called clones with MiXCR. Merged by CDR3 protein, the rows form single entries marked with the most common genes and DNA. The V and J calls shown here were made by TCRdb, not taken from the authors' results. Counted in this sample were under 400,000 distinct CDR3 sequences; 14% of them appeared once. Together, the top ten hold about 11% of the sample.

Graves' hyperthyroidism was defined as stable when no progression to ophthalmopathy occurred over 18 months of follow-up. The hyperthyroidism patients were between 18 and 65 years old and newly diagnosed, with a disease duration of less than 2 months. Exclusion was applied to patients with uncontrolled infections, other autoimmune diseases, pregnancy or lactation. Diagnoses relied on clinical symptoms, serum thyroxine and TRAb, thyroid ultrasound and orbital computed tomography. PBMCs were isolated from around 10 ml of fresh peripheral blood by Ficoll-Paque density gradient centrifugation. Total RNA was extracted with Trizol reagent, and quality was checked on an Agilent 2100 Bioanalyzer.

The chain was built from TRBV20-1 and TRBJ2-7; TRBD2 is a weak D gene call, 6 bases matching. Sequenced sample: blood. The clonotype was recovered from a woman between 55 and 75 years old with Graves' hyperthyroidism. The CDR3 has the sequence CSAREREFSDEQYF. The base sequence is TGCAGTGCTAGGGAACGGGAGTTTAGCGACGAGCAGTACTTC.